Given below is one T cell receptor (beta chain) in context. Its antigen is still unknown. The data were taken from a study of T cell responses to AZD1222 COVID-19 vaccine. On the study more broadly: Pooled together were second doses at about 4 or about 12 weeks. Notes on the study in general: Researchers report vaccine-associated CD4 TCRs spanning spike, with dominance at 160-218 and 743-854. Seropositive at baseline were only a handful of AZD1222 recipients.

The germline V gene encodes CDR1 LGHDT and CDR2 YNNKEL (reference sequence). This CDR3 region has 13 residues. Between the trimmed V and J ends, which lost 0 bases and 4 bases, there was a span of 6 bases. Measured with immunoSEQ multiplex PCR; TCRdb has only the in-frame clones, and not every one. The profile covers around 89,000 clones, with 85% to 90% appearing a single time and around 9.6% taken by the ten largest. The chain uses TRBV3-1 (or the pseudogene TRBV3-2) and TRBJ1-1; no definite D call. Sequences were derived from peripheral blood, sampled on day 0 of AZD1222 vaccination. The receptor comes from an adult in good health. The CDR3 DNA sequence: TGTGCCAGCAGCCAAGATGGTGTCACTGAAGCTTTCTTT. Encoded protein: CASSQDGVTEAFF.